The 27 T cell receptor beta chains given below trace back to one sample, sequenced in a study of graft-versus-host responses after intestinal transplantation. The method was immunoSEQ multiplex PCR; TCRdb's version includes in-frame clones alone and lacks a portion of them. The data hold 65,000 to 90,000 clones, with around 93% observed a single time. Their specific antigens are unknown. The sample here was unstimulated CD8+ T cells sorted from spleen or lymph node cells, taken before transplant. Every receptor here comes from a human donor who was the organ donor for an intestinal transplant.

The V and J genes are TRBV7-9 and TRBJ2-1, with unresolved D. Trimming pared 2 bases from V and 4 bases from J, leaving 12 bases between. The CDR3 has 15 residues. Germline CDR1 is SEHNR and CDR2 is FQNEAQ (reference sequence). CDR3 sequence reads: CASSLIRKEYNEQFF. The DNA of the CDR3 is TGTGCCAGCAGCTTAATTCGAAAGGAGTACAATGAGCAGTTCTTC. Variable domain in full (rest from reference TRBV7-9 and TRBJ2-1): DTGVSQNPRHKITKRGQNVTFRCDPISEHNRLYWYRQTLGQGPEFLTYFQNEAQLEKSRLLSDRFSAERPKGSFSTLEIQRTEQGDSAMYLCASSLIRKEYNEQFFGPGTRLTVL.

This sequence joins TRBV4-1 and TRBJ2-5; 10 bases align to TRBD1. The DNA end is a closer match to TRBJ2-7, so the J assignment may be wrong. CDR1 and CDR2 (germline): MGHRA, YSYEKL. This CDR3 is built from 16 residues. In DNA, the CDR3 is TGCGCCAGCAGCCAAGGCTCCGGACAGGGGGACGACGAGCAGTACTTC. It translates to CASSQGSGQGDDEQYF.

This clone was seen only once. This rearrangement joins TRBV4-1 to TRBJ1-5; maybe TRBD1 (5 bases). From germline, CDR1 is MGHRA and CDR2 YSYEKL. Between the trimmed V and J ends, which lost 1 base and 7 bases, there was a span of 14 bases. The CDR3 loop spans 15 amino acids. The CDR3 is CASSQVYPGWQPQHF. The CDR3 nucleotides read TGCGCCAGCAGCCAAGTTTATCCAGGGTGGCAGCCCCAGCATTTT.

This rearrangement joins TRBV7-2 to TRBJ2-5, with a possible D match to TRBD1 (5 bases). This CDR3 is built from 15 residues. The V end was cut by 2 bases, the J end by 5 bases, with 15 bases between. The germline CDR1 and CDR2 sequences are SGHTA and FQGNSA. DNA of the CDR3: TGTGCCAGCAGCTTACAGGGCTCCGGGTTTGAGACCCAGTACTTC. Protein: CASSLQGSGFETQYF.

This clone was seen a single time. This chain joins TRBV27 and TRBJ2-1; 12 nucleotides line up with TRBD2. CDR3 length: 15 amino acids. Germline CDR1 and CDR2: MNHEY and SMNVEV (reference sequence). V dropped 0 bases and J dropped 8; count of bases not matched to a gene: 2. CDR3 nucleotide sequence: TGTGCCAGCAGTTTATCGACTAGCGGGGGCTATGAGCAGTTCTTC. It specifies CASSLSTSGGYEQFF.

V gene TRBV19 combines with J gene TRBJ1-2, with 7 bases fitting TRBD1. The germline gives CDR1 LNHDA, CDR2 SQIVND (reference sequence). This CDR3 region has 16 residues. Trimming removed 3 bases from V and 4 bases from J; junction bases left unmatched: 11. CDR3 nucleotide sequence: TGTGCCAGTAGTATGTCACAGGGGAGTCGGGGCTATGGCTACACCTTC. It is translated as CASSMSQGSRGYGYTF.

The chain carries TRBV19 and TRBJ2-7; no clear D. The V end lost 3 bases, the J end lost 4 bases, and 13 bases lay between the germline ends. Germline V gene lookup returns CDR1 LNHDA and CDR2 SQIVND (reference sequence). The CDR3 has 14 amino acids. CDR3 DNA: TGTGCCAGTAGTATGAGTTCCGGCGGATACGAGCAGTACTTC. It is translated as CASSMSSGGYEQYF. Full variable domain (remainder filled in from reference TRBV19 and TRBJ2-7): DGGITQSPKYLFRKEGQNVTLSCEQNLNHDAMYWYRQDPGQGLRLIYYSQIVNDFQKGDIAEGYSVSREKKESFPLTVTSAQKNPTAFYLCASSMSSGGYEQYFGPGTRLTVT.

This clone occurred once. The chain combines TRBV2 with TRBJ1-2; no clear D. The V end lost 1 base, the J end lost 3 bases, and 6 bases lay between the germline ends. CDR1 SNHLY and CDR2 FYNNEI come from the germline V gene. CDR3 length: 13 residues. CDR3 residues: CASSEGTDYGYTF. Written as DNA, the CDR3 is TGTGCCAGCAGTGAAGGTACTGACTATGGCTACACCTTC.

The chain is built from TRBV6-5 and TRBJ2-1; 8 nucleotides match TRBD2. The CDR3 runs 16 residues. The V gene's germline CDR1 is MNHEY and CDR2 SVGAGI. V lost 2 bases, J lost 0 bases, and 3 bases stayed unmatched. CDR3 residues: CASSYLAGSSYNEQFF. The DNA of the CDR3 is TGTGCCAGCAGTTACCTAGCGGGCAGCTCCTACAATGAGCAGTTCTTC.

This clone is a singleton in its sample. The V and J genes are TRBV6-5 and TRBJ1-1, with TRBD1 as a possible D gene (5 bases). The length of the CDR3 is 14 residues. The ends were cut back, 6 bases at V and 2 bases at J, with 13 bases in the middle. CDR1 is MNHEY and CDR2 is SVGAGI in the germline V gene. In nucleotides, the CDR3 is TGTGCCAGCAGCCGGGCAGGGTTTAACACTGAAGCTTTCTTT. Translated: CASSRAGFNTEAFF.

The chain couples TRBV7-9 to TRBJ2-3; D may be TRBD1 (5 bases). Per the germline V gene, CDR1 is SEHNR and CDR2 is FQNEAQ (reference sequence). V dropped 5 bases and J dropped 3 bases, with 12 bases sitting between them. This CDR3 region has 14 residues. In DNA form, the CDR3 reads TGTGCCAGCAGCCCAGGCCCAGGGACAGATACGCAGTATTTT. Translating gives CASSPGPGTDTQYF.

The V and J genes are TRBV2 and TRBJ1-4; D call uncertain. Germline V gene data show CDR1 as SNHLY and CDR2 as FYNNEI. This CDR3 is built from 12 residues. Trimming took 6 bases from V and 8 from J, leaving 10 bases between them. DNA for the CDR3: TGTGCCAGCAGGGAAAGCCGAGAAAAACTGTTTTTT. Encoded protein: CASRESREKLFF.

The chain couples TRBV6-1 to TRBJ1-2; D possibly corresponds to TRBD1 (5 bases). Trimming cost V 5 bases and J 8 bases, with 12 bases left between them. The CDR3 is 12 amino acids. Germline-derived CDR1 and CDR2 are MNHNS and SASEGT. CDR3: CASSQQAPGYTF. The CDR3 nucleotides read TGTGCCAGCAGTCAACAGGCGCCCGGCTACACCTTC.

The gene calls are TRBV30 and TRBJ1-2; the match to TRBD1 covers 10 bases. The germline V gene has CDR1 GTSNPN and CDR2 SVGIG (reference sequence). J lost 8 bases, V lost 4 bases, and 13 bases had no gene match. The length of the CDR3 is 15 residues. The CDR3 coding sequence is TGTGCCTGGACCGTCGGGACAGGGGCCCTCGGCGGCTACACCTTC. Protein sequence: CAWTVGTGALGGYTF.

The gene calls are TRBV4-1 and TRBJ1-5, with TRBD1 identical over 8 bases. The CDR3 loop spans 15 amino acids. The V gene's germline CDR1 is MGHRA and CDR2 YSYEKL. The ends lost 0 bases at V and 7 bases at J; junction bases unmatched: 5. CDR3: CASSQDQGAGQPQHF. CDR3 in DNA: TGCGCCAGCAGCCAAGATCAGGGGGCAGGGCAGCCCCAGCATTTT.

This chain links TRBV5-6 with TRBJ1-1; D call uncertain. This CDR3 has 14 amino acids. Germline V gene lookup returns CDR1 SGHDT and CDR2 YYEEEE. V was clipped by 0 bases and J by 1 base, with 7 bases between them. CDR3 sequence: CASSLAAGNTEAFF. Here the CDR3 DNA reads TGTGCCAGCAGCTTGGCGGCGGGGAACACTGAAGCTTTCTTT. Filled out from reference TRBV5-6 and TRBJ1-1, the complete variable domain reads DAGVTQSPTHLIKTRGQQVTLRCSPKSGHDTVSWYQQALGQGPQFIFQYYEEEERQRGNFPDRFSGHQFPNYSSELNVNALLLGDSALYLCASSLAAGNTEAFFGQGTRLTVV.

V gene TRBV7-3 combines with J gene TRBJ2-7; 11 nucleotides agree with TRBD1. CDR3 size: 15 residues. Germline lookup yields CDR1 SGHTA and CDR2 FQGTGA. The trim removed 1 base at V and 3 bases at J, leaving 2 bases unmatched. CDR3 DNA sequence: TGTGCCAGCAGCTTAAGGGACAGGGGGGTCTACGAGCAGTACTTC. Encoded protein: CASSLRDRGVYEQYF.

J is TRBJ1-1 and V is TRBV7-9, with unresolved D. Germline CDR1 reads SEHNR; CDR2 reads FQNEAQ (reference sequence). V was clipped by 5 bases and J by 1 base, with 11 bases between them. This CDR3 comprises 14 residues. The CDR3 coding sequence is TGTGCCAGCAGCCCCCCCGGAGGGAACACTGAAGCTTTCTTT. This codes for CASSPPGGNTEAFF.

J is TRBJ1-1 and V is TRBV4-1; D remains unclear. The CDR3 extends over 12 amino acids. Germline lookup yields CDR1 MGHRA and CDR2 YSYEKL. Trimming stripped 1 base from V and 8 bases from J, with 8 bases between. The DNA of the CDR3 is TGCGCCAGCAGCCAAGCGGGGAGAGAAGCTTTCTTT. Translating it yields CASSQAGREAFF.

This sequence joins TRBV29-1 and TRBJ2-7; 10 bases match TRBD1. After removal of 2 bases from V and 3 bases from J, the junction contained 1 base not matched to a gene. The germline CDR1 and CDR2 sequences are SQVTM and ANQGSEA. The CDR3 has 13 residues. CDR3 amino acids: CSVERDRGYEQYF. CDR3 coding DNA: TGCAGCGTTGAAAGGGACAGGGGCTACGAGCAGTACTTC.

CDR3 DNA sequence: TGCGCCAGCAGCCCATACAGGGAGTTAAACACCGGGGAGCTGTTTTTT. Translation gives CASSPYRELNTGELFF. The V call is TRBV5-1, the J call TRBJ2-2; D possibly corresponds to TRBD1 (6 bases). With 4 bases removed from V and 2 bases from J, the gap between germline ends came to 15 bases. Germline loops: CDR1 SGHRS, CDR2 YFSETQ. There are 16 residues in the CDR3.

The CDR3 protein is CASSFPLRGGGGDTQYF. CDR3 sequence (DNA): TGTGCCAGCAGCTTCCCGCTCCGGGGGGGCGGCGGAGATACGCAGTATTTT. The chain joins TRBV7-6 to TRBJ2-3, with 8 bases matching TRBD2. This CDR3 contains 17 residues. From germline, CDR1 is SGHVS and CDR2 FNYEAQ. Losses at the gene ends were 3 bases for V and 5 bases for J; bases not matched to a gene: 13.

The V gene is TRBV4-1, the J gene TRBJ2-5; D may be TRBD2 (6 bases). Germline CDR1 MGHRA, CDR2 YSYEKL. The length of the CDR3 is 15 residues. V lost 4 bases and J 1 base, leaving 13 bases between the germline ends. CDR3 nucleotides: TGCGCCAGCAGCCCACCTGGGACTCCCCAAGAGACCCAGTACTTC. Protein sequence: CASSPPGTPQETQYF.

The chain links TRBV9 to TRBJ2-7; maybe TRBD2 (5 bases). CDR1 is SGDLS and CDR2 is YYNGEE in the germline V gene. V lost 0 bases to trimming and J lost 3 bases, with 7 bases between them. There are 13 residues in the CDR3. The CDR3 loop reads CASSVGAGYEQYF. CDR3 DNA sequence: TGTGCCAGCAGCGTAGGGGCGGGCTACGAGCAGTACTTC.

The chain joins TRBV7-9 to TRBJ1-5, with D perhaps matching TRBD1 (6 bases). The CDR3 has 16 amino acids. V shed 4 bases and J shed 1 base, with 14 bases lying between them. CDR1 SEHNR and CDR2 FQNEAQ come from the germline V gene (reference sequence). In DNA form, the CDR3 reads TGTGCCAGCAGCTCGGGGGGGGCGGGGAGCAATCAGCCCCAGCATTTT. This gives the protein CASSSGGAGSNQPQHF.

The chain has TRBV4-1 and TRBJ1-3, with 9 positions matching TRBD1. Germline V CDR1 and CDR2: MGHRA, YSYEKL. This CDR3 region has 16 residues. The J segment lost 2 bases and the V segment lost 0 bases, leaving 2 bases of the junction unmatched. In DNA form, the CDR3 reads TGCGCCAGCAGCCAAGATCGGACAGGGGCTGGAAACACCATATATTTT. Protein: CASSQDRTGAGNTIYF.

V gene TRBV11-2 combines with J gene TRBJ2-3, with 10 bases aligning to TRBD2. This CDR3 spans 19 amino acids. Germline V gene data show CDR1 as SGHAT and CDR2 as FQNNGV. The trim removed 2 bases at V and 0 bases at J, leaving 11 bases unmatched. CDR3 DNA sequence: TGTGCCAGCAGCTTATCGGCCCTAGCGGGGGCCCTTAGCACAGATACGCAGTATTTT. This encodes CASSLSALAGALSTDTQYF.